The 23 T cell receptor beta chains reported below all come from one sample, sequenced in a study of T cell repertoires in aging, cancer and after chemotherapy. A mixed TRB-A/B primer pool amplified rearranged TRB by multiplex touch-down PCR. TCRdb re-called the multiplex PCR reads with MiXCR, one entry per CDR3 protein. This table holds over 15,000 distinct CDR3 sequences, about two fifths found once. The template was genomic DNA from peripheral blood, not RNA. The sequencing input was blood. The receptors shown here come from a human donor with a solid tumor.

This clonotype appeared once. The genes are TRBV5-4 and TRBJ2-3; either TRBD1 or TRBD2 may fit D (5 bases each). The length of the CDR3 is 18 residues. Germline-derived CDR1 and CDR2 are SGHNT and YYREEE (reference sequence). Deletions cut 0 bases from V and 1 base from J, with 18 bases between. CDR3 nucleotides: TGTGCCAGCAGCTTGGCCGCTGGGGGAGTAGGTGGCACAGATACGCAGTATTTT. Translation: CASSLAAGGVGGTDTQYF. Full variable domain (outside the CDR3, taken from reference TRBV5-4 and TRBJ2-3): ETGVTQSPTHLIKTRGQQVTLRCSSQSGHNTVSWYQQALGQGPQFIFQYYREEENGRGNFPPRFSGLQFPNYSSELNVNALELDDSALYLCASSLAAGGVGGTDTQYFGPGTRLTVL.

This sequence joins TRBV12-3 or TRBV12-4 and TRBJ1-2; D is unclear. This CDR3 is 13 amino acids long. V was trimmed by 0 bases and J by 4 bases, leaving 6 bases between them. CDR3 bases: TGTGCCAGCAGTTTAGCCGTGGGCTATGGCTACACCTTC. Residues: CASSLAVGYGYTF.

The chain couples TRBV27 to TRBJ2-7; TRBD2 agrees at 10 bases. The CDR3 length is 15 residues. Per germline, CDR1 MNHEY and CDR2 SMNVEV (reference sequence). The V and J ends lost 3 bases and 5 bases, in that order; junction bases with no gene match: 7. CDR3 coding DNA: TGTGCCAGCAGTTTTAGGCTAGCGGGAGTAAACGAGCAGTACTTC. It yields the protein CASSFRLAGVNEQYF.

This clonotype appeared a few times. The chain joins TRBV19 to TRBJ2-1, with TRBD2 identical over 11 bases. The germline gives CDR1 LNHDA, CDR2 SQIVND (reference sequence). The V and J ends lost 6 bases and 6 bases, in that order; junction bases with no gene match: 7. This CDR3 spans 15 amino acids. The CDR3 DNA is TGTGCCAGTAGCAAACTAGCGGGAGATTCCAATGAGCAGTTCTTC. This translates into CASSKLAGDSNEQFF.

This clonotype counts as medium-sized (0.01 to 0.1%). The chain couples TRBV19 to TRBJ1-2; D not resolved. Germline assignment: CDR1 LNHDA and CDR2 SQIVND (reference sequence). Trimming removed 5 bases at V and 4 bases at J, with 8 bases between. The CDR3 covers 12 residues. The CDR3 DNA is TGTGCCAGTAGTCCCGACACCTATGGCTACACCTTC. Its translation is CASSPDTYGYTF.

The V and J genes are TRBV7-2 and TRBJ2-1, with TRBD1 identical over 7 bases. Germline lookup yields CDR1 SGHTA and CDR2 FQGNSA. CDR3 length: 13 residues. The V and J ends lost 5 bases and 10 bases, in that order; junction bases with no gene match: 8. The CDR3 DNA sequence: TGTGCCAGCAGCCCGAGGACAGGCGGGGAGCAGTTCTTC. Translated, it gives CASSPRTGGEQFF.

J is TRBJ2-1 and V is TRBV18, with D hard to call. This CDR3 contains 13 residues. The V and J ends lost 2 bases and 8 bases respectively, with 10 bases between them. Germline values: CDR1 KGHSH, CDR2 LQKENI. The CDR3 DNA reads TGTGCCAGCTCACCAGGAACGTCGGATGAGCAGTTCTTC. Translated: CASSPGTSDEQFF.

This clonotype was picked up a small number of times. The V call is TRBV6-1, the J call TRBJ1-6; no definite D call. Germline values: CDR1 MNHNS, CDR2 SASEGT. This CDR3 has 15 amino acids. Trimming shortened V by 1 base and J by 3 bases, and 7 bases separated the two germline ends. For the CDR3, the DNA is TGTGCCAGCAGTGAAGGGGCTGGCTATAATTCACCCCTCCACTTT. Protein product: CASSEGAGYNSPLHF.

The V and J genes are TRBV19 and TRBJ2-7, with 7 bases aligning to TRBD1. The CDR3 extends over 16 amino acids. The V gene's germline CDR1 is LNHDA and CDR2 SQIVND (reference sequence). After removal of 3 bases from V and 3 bases from J, the junction contained 11 bases not matched to a gene. The CDR3 DNA reads TGTGCCAGTAGTATGGACACCGGGACAGAACTCTACGAGCAGTACTTC. Translating it yields CASSMDTGTELYEQYF.

This clonotype has only a few counts. This rearrangement joins TRBV19 to TRBJ1-1; D is unresolved. The CDR3 has 18 amino acids. Trimming removed 4 bases from V and 2 bases from J, with 23 bases in between. Germline values: CDR1 LNHDA, CDR2 SQIVND (reference sequence). The chain's CDR3 is CASSREPFVRADNTEAFF. The CDR3 DNA reads as TGTGCCAGTAGTAGAGAACCATTCGTTAGGGCAGATAACACTGAAGCTTTCTTT.

This clonotype has only a few counts. J is TRBJ2-5 and V is TRBV27; 8 bases map to TRBD2. The CDR3 sequence is 17 residues long. CDR1 and CDR2 (germline): MNHEY, SMNVEV (reference sequence). The J segment lost 4 bases and the V segment lost 5 bases, leaving 15 bases of the junction unmatched. The CDR3, as DNA: TGTGCCAGCAGTAAGCTCACGGGGGGGGCCTTGGCAGAGACCCAGTACTTC. Residues: CASSKLTGGALAETQYF.

The chain has TRBV12-3 or TRBV12-4 and TRBJ1-4; D is undetermined. This CDR3 has 11 amino acids. Trimming cost V 3 bases and J 11 bases, with 7 bases left between them. CDR3 sequence (DNA): TGTGCCAGCAGTTTGATCGGGAAACTGTTTTTT. Protein sequence: CASSLIGKLFF.

The chain employs TRBV20-1 and TRBJ1-3; 7 bases line up with TRBD1. The CDR3 loop spans 13 amino acids. J was trimmed by 3 bases and V by 4 bases; bases with no gene match: 3. From germline, CDR1 is DFQATT and CDR2 SNEGSKA (reference sequence). The CDR3 DNA follows: TGCAGTGCTAACAGGGGAGTTGGAAACACCATATATTTT. Encoded protein: CSANRGVGNTIYF.

The rearrangement links TRBV27 to TRBJ2-2, with D tentatively TRBD1 (5 bases). From germline, CDR1 is MNHEY and CDR2 SMNVEV (reference sequence). Trimming stripped 8 bases from V and 2 bases from J, with 12 bases between. The CDR3 is made up of 14 amino acids. In DNA form, the CDR3 reads TGTGCCAGCGCCTGGGGCAGTAACACCGGGGAGCTGTTTTTT. Its protein product is CASAWGSNTGELFF.

The chain links TRBV7-9 to TRBJ2-2; D not certain. CDR3 size: 15 residues. Trimming removed 3 bases from V and 0 bases from J, with 8 bases in between. Germline V CDR1 and CDR2: SEHNR, FQNEAQ (reference sequence). CDR3 sequence: CASSLSASNTGELFF. For the CDR3, the DNA is TGTGCCAGCAGCTTGTCAGCATCGAACACCGGGGAGCTGTTTTTT.

The chain recombines TRBV6-2 or TRBV6-3 with TRBJ2-2, with 9 bases aligning to TRBD2. Germline lookup yields CDR1 MNHEY and CDR2 SVGEGT. V trimming: 0 bases; J trimming: 3 bases; junction bases outside the gene matches: 14. The CDR3 length is 20 residues. The CDR3 nucleotides read TGTGCCAGCAGTTACTCGGTTGGTCCTGCGGGAGGGCCCCACACCGGGGAGCTGTTTTTT. This sequence encodes CASSYSVGPAGGPHTGELFF.

This clonotype was seen a handful of times. The DNA for the CDR3 is TGTGCCAGCAGCGACGGGGGGCCCCCTCTCGTCGAGCAGTACTTC. It specifies CASSDGGPPLVEQYF. The V and J genes are TRBV6-5 and TRBJ2-7; maybe TRBD2 (7 bases). Trimming removed 6 bases from V and 6 bases from J, with 21 bases in between. The CDR3 totals 15 residues. Germline V gene sequence: CDR1 MNHEY, CDR2 SVGAGI.

Regarding this clonotype: In this CDR3 the conserved last residue, phenylalanine or tryptophan, is missing, so a read error is likely. This chain uses TRBV5-6 with TRBJ1-1; 8 nucleotides line up with TRBD1. After removal of 4 bases from V and 8 bases from J, the junction contained 7 bases not matched to a gene. The CDR3 consists of 13 residues. Germline V CDR1 and CDR2: SGHDT, YYEEEE. The CDR3, as DNA: TGTGCCAGCAGCACCGGACAGGGCGGGGAAGCTTTCTCT. Residues: CASSTGQGGEAFS.

This clonotype has a handful of counts. The J gene is TRBJ2-7, the V gene TRBV6-5; the match to TRBD1 covers 8 bases. V shed 5 bases, J shed 5 bases, and the junction held 2 bases outside the gene matches. This CDR3 is built from 12 residues. Germline values: CDR1 MNHEY, CDR2 SVGAGI. Here the CDR3 DNA reads TGTGCCAGCAGTCCAGGGGGCCACGAGCAGTACTTC. Its protein is CASSPGGHEQYF.

This clonotype was observed a few times. V gene TRBV6-2 or TRBV6-3 combines with J gene TRBJ1-2; D call uncertain. Germline CDR1 and CDR2: MNHEY and SVGEGT. CDR3 size: 13 residues. V lost 6 bases, J lost 5 bases, and 13 bases lay in between. The CDR3 sequence is CASSWTGIYGYTF. DNA of the CDR3: TGTGCCAGCAGCTGGACGGGGATTTATGGCTACACCTTC.

This chain joins TRBV7-9 and TRBJ2-6; a weak D match, TRBD2 (6 bases). Looked up from germline, CDR1 is SEHNR and CDR2 is FQNEAQ (reference sequence). The CDR3 has 15 residues. V was trimmed by 6 bases and J by 4 bases, leaving 13 bases between them. Written as DNA, the CDR3 is TGTGCCAGCAGGGGGGGACTCTCGGGGGCCAACGTCCTGACTTTC. Translating it yields CASRGGLSGANVLTF. Looking up the rest from reference TRBV7-9 and TRBJ2-6 gives the full variable domain: DTGVSQNPRHKITKRGQNVTFRCDPISEHNRLYWYRQTLGQGPEFLTYFQNEAQLEKSRLLSDRFSAERPKGSFSTLEIQRTEQGDSAMYLCASRGGLSGANVLTFGAGSRLTVL.

This clonotype is medium-sized. The V and J genes are TRBV29-1 and TRBJ2-1, with D possibly matching TRBD1 (6 bases). CDR3 length equals 13 residues. V lost 6 bases to trimming and J lost 4 bases, with 13 bases between them. Germline V lookup: CDR1 SQVTM, CDR2 ANQGSEA. DNA for the CDR3: TGCAGCGTACGTCAAGGGGGTTACAATGAGCAGTTCTTC. Residues: CSVRQGGYNEQFF.

This chain uses TRBV27 with TRBJ1-5, with D maybe TRBD1 (6 bases). The V gene's germline CDR1 is MNHEY and CDR2 SMNVEV (reference sequence). V was shortened by 2 bases and J by 6 bases, with 11 bases between the two germline ends. The CDR3 covers 14 residues. The CDR3 protein is CASSLDRTGQPQHF. The CDR3, as DNA: TGTGCCAGCAGTTTAGACAGGACGGGTCAGCCCCAGCATTTT.